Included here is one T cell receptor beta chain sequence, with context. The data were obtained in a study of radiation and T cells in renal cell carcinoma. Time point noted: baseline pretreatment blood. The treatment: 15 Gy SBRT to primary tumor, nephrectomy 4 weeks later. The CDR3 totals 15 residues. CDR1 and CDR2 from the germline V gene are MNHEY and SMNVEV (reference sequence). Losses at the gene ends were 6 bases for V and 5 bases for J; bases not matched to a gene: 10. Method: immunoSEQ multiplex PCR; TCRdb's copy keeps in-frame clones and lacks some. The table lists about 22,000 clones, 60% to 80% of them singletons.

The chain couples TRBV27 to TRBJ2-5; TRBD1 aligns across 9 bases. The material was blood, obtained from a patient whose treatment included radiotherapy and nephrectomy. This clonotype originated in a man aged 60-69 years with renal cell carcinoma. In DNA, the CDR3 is TGTGCCAGCAGATTTGGGACAGGGAGTTTGGAGACCCAGTACTTC. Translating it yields CASRFGTGSLETQYF.